These T cell receptor beta chains were read from a single sample in a study of CD8 T cells in ankylosing spondylitis. TCRdb called the 5' RACE reads again in MiXCR, with one record for every CDR3 protein. The sample has around 230,000 distinct CDR3 sequences; 8.2% are singletons. The material sequenced was blood, either unsorted or a sorted T cell fraction (not recorded which). The receptors come from a female donor with ankylosing spondylitis or in good health (not recorded which). The CDR3 runs from the conserved cysteine through the conserved F or W. D genes are given only for firm matches. Clone size, where shown, is once, few, many, or a class for clones that have expanded.

j_gene,d_gene,v_gene,abundance,CDR3nt,CDR3aa
TRBJ2-7,NA,TRBV20-1,many,TGCAGTGCTAGAGGGGACCGCGAGCAGTACTTC,CSARGDREQYF
TRBJ1-2,NA,TRBV20-1,many,TGCAGTGCTAGGGAAGGCAGGGGTAGGGGCTACACCTTC,CSAREGRGRGYTF
TRBJ2-7,NA,TRBV7-8,many,TGTGCCAGCAGCTTATCTCCGGGGCCAAACTACGAGCAGTACTTC,CASSLSPGPNYEQYF
TRBJ1-3,TRBD1,TRBV28,many,TGTGCCAGCAGTCCACAGGGGGCAAACACCATATATTTT,CASSPQGANTIYF
TRBJ2-1,TRBD2,TRBV6-1,many,TGTGCCAGCAGGGGACTAGCGGTCGGTGGGTACAATGAGCAGTTCTTC,CASRGLAVGGYNEQFF
TRBJ2-1,NA,TRBV18,NA,TGTGCCAGCTCCCCCGAGAGGGTCTACAATGAGCAGTTCTTC,CASSPERVYNEQFF
TRBJ1-4,NA,TRBV6-6,many,TGTGCCAGCAGTTACAGGGATAATGAAAAACTGTTTTTT,CASSYRDNEKLFF
TRBJ1-1,NA,TRBV5-1,many,TGCGCCAGCAGTCTGGCAGATGACACTGAAGCTTTCTTT,CASSLADDTEAFF
TRBJ1-2,TRBD1,TRBV27,many,TGTGCCAGCAGCCCAGGCCCAGGGGGCTATCCTTACTATGGCTACACCTTC,CASSPGPGGYPYYGYTF
TRBJ2-1,TRBD1,TRBV7-9,many,TGTGCCAGCAGCTTATCGACCGGGACAGGGAGCGGTGAGCAGTTCTTC,CASSLSTGTGSGEQFF